This T cell receptor (beta chain) stems from a study of response to subunit inactivated influenza vaccine. TCRdb recomputed calls from the RT-PCR reads with MiXCR, one row per CDR3 protein. The sample shows around 600,000 distinct CDR3 sequences, 11% of them seen only once. This clonotype was seen just once. This CDR3 spans 15 amino acids. Per germline, CDR1 SGDLS and CDR2 YYNGEE. V was clipped by 3 bases and J by 4 bases; unmatched bases: 6. Another study also made use of these data, one on T cells expressing NK-cell markers. That source adds: Researchers built TCR beta cDNA using 5'RACE template switching with UMIs.

The sequence was collected from a middle-aged man who received an inactivated influenza vaccine. This specimen consisted of PBMCs from blood, obtained on the day of vaccination. The chain couples TRBV9 to TRBJ1-4, with TRBD1 identical over 7 bases. The CDR3 protein is CASSATTGINEKLFF. CDR3 nucleotides: TGTGCCAGCAGCGCAACGACAGGGATTAATGAAAAACTGTTTTTT.